One sample yielded the 9 T cell receptor beta chains listed below, sequenced in a study of T-cell reconstitution after alpha-beta-depleted transplantation in children. For TCRbeta, the library was prepared with unique molecular identifiers. TCRdb independently ran MiXCR on the PCR reads; one entry per CDR3 protein. The sample shows more than 200,000 distinct CDR3 sequences, about 24% of them seen only once. The sample consisted of PBMCs, mostly from graft donor cells, taken 360 days after TCRalphabeta/CD19-depleted stem cell transplant. The receptor set was obtained from a female patient aged 2-10 years who had a stem cell transplant for congenital amegakaryocytic thrombocytopenia, so the T cells may come from the graft donor.

The J gene is TRBJ2-7, the V gene TRBV6-2 or TRBV6-3; D unclear. Trimming took 0 bases from V and 4 from J, leaving 10 bases between them. CDR1 is MNHEY, CDR2 SVGEGT, per germline. The CDR3 length is 14 residues. The CDR3 reads CASSYSKTTYEQYF. For the CDR3, the DNA is TGTGCCAGCAGTTACTCGAAGACGACTTACGAGCAGTACTTC.

There are a few counts of this clonotype. The chain has TRBV12-3 or TRBV12-4 and TRBJ1-5; TRBD1 matches 7 bases. The CDR3 has 14 amino acids. Trimming took 6 bases from V and 3 from J; bases not matched to a gene: 5. The DNA of the CDR3 is TGTGCCAGCAGGCCCGGACAGGACAATCAGCCCCAGCATTTT. Protein sequence: CASRPGQDNQPQHF.

The chain has TRBV20-1 and TRBJ2-3; no clear D gene. V was pared by 6 bases and J by 0 bases, with 10 bases between. The length of the CDR3 is 13 residues. Per the germline V gene, CDR1 is DFQATT and CDR2 is SNEGSKA (reference sequence). The CDR3 region is CSATSLSTDTQYF. Written as DNA, the CDR3 is TGCAGTGCCACATCCTTGAGCACAGATACGCAGTATTTT.

Ten or more counts support this clonotype. CDR3 in amino acids: CASSQRDVSSYNEQFF. The CDR3 nucleotides read TGCGCCAGCAGCCAACGGGACGTCAGCTCCTACAATGAGCAGTTCTTC. The chain couples TRBV4-1 to TRBJ2-1, with D possibly called TRBD1 or TRBD2 (5 bases each). The CDR3 totals 16 residues. V was clipped by 2 bases and J by 0 bases, with 11 bases between them. Germline V gene data show CDR1 as MGHRA and CDR2 as YSYEKL.

In this sample, this clonotype turned up a few times. The CDR3 protein is CASSLGLAGNEQFF. The CDR3 bases are TGTGCCAGCAGTTTAGGCCTAGCGGGGAATGAGCAGTTCTTC. V usage is TRBV12-3 or TRBV12-4 and J usage is TRBJ2-1, with 9 bases lining up with TRBD2. V lost 1 base to trimming and J lost 7 bases; unmatched junction nucleotides: 2. This CDR3 region has 14 residues.

The chain recombines TRBV5-1 with TRBJ2-7, with D perhaps matching TRBD1 or TRBD2 (5 bases each). The CDR3 spans 14 residues. The V gene's germline CDR1 is SGHRS and CDR2 YFSETQ. Trimming stripped 0 bases from V and 2 bases from J, with 9 bases between. The CDR3 DNA reads TGCGCCAGCAGCTTGGCCGTGGGACCCTACGAGCAGTACTTC. Translated: CASSLAVGPYEQYF.

The chain uses TRBV20-1 and TRBJ2-7; TRBD2 matches at 11 bases. V shed 4 bases, J shed 5 bases, and the junction held 10 bases outside the gene matches. From germline, CDR1 is DFQATT and CDR2 SNEGSKA (reference sequence). The CDR3 extends over 15 amino acids. The CDR3 loop is CSAMPGLAVSHEQYF. CDR3 bases: TGCAGTGCTATGCCGGGACTAGCGGTATCCCACGAGCAGTACTTC.

This clonotype was observed a handful of times. This rearrangement joins TRBV3-1 to TRBJ2-3; 7 bases agree with TRBD2. With 0 bases clipped from V and 11 bases from J, the junction kept 11 bases outside the gene matches. Germline V gives CDR1 LGHDT, CDR2 YNNKEL (reference sequence). The CDR3 is 15 residues long. CDR3 in DNA: TGTGCCAGCAGCCAAGAACTTTTAGCGGGCCCTCGGCAGTATTTT. The encoded protein is CASSQELLAGPRQYF.

This clonotype was found a few times. The chain is built from TRBV6-2 or TRBV6-3 and TRBJ2-1, with TRBD2 identical over 12 bases. V shed 5 bases, J shed 6 bases, and the junction held 11 bases outside the gene matches. Looked up from germline, CDR1 is MNHEY and CDR2 is SVGEGT. The CDR3 extends over 17 amino acids. The CDR3 sequence: CASSPPHGTSGFNEQFF. The CDR3 coding sequence is TGTGCCAGCAGTCCCCCCCATGGGACTAGCGGGTTCAATGAGCAGTTCTTC.